This T cell receptor beta chain was found in a study of beta chain features in type 1 diabetes. Turning to this clone: Antigen specificity is unknown.

In germline, CDR1 is ENHRY, CDR2 SYGVKD. V shed 4 bases and J 3 bases; nucleotides not matched to a gene: 6. The CDR3 has 15 residues. General study findings and limits: Significant though moderate, a shortening of TCRB CDR3s appeared in all four CD4+ subsets of Type 1 diabetes patients.

Reverse transcription of all isolated RNA meant that expressed TCRB transcripts were sequenced. The protocol was immunoSEQ multiplex PCR, while the TCRdb copy is restricted to in-frame clones and leaves out a portion. Here the sample spans around 250,000 clones, roughly an eighth being singletons. CD45RO/CCR7/CD25/CD127/CD95/CD27 staining was used to isolate CD4+ naive, central memory, regulatory and stem cell-like memory cells by sorting. The chain has TRBV10-3 and TRBJ1-1, with TRBD1 identical over 9 bases. Sequencing was done on a sample of naive CD4+ T cells from blood. This receptor was identified in a man aged 30 to 39 with type 1 diabetes. The CDR3, as DNA: TGTGCCATCAGTGGGGGACAGGGCATGGACACTGAAGCTTTCTTT. Protein: CAISGGQGMDTEAFF.